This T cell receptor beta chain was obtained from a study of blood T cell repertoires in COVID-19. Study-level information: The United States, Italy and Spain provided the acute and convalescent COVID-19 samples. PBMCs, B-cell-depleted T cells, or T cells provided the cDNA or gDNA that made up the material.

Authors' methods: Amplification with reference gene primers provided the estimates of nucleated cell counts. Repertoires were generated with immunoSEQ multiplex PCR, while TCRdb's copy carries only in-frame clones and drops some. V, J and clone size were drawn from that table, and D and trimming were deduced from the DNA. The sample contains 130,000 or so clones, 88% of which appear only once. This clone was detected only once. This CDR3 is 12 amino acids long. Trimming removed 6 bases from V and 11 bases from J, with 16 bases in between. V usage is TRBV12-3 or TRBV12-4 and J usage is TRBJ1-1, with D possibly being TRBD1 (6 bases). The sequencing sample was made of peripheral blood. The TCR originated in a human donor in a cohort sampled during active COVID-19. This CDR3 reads CASSPDRWGAFF. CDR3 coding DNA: TGTGCCAGCAGCCCCGACAGGTGGGGCGCTTTCTTT.